These T cell receptor beta chains were read from a single sample in a study of breast tumors, draining lymph nodes, adjacent tissues. TCRdb processed the multiplex PCR reads anew with MiXCR; each CDR3 protein has one entry. Of 150,000 to 200,000 distinct CDR3 sequences in the sample, about 32% were seen once. Sequenced sample: axillary lymph node tissue. The receptors derive from a female donor with breast cancer. Some clones in this sample may be carry-over from other donors' samples. Each CDR3 is given with its conserved first and last residue. A D gene is named only where the DNA matches it firmly. Rows may omit the clone size; those that give it use once, few, many or a size class.

>TRBV25-1|TRBD2|TRBJ2-7|once
TGTGCCAGCAGTGCTACCTCCGGGACTAGCTCCTACGAGCAGTACTTC
CASSATSGTSSYEQYF
>TRBV5-1|TRBD2|TRBJ2-3|many
TGCGCCAGCAGCTTAAGCGGGGGGGTTGCAGATACGCAGTATTTT
CASSLSGGVADTQYF
>TRBV7-8|NA|TRBJ2-1|many
TGTGCCAGCAGCTCACCTCTTGTCCCCGGGGGGTTCTTC
CASSSPLVPGGFF
>TRBV4-1|TRBD1|TRBJ2-5|once
TGCGCCAGCAGCGTGGACAGGGACCAGCCCCAGTACTTC
CASSVDRDQPQYF
>TRBV5-5|NA|TRBJ2-7|NA
TGTGCCAGCACCCTAGAGTCAGGGGAAACCTACGAGCAGTACTTC
CASTLESGETYEQYF
>TRBV5-1|NA|TRBJ2-7|many
TGCGCCAGCAGCTTGGAAAAGGGGGAGAAGTACTTC
CASSLEKGEKYF
>TRBV6-6|NA|TRBJ2-3|few
TGTGCCAGCAGTCACTCGAGCAGGGGTACAGATACGCAGTATTTT
CASSHSSRGTDTQYF
>TRBV10-1|TRBD2|TRBJ2-1|NA
TGCGCCAGCAGTAAGGGCGGGGGGGGCTCCTACAATGAGCAGTTCTTC
CASSKGGGGSYNEQFF
>TRBV7-9|TRBD1|TRBJ1-2|NA
TGTGCCAGCAGCCCCTACAGGGGCAGCGGCTACACCTTC
CASSPYRGSGYTF
>TRBV6-2/TRBV6-3|TRBD2|TRBJ2-1|few
TGTGCCAGCAGCTCGCCGGGACTAGCTTTCAATGAGCAGTTCTTC
CASSSPGLAFNEQFF
>TRBV7-9|NA|TRBJ1-2|many
TGTGCCAGCAGCTTAGAAGGGGCTGTCTATGGCTACACCTTC
CASSLEGAVYGYTF
>TRBV5-1|TRBD1|TRBJ2-1|many
TGCGCCAGCAGCTTGTCCCCAGGGGGCGTGAATGAGCAGTTCTTC
CASSLSPGGVNEQFF
>TRBV4-3|NA|TRBJ1-4|many
TGCGCCAGCAGCCAAGTCGGTCCGGTGGAAAAACTGTTTTTT
CASSQVGPVEKLFF
>TRBV6-5|TRBD1|TRBJ1-6|NA
TGTGCCAGCAGTCACTCGAAAAGGGGGCGCGGGAATTCACCCCTCCACTTT
CASSHSKRGRGNSPLHF
>TRBV10-3|TRBD2|TRBJ2-5|many
TGTGCCATCAGTGTCGAGGGAGGGCAAGAGACCCAGTACTTC
CAISVEGGQETQYF
>TRBV24-1|NA|TRBJ2-5|few
TGTGCCACCAGTGACAACGGAGGGGAAGAGACCCAGTACTTC
CATSDNGGEETQYF
>TRBV3-1|TRBD2|TRBJ2-7|many
TGTGCCAGCAGCCAAGGAACTAGCGGGCAGTACTTC
CASSQGTSGQYF
>TRBV20-1|TRBD2|TRBJ2-5|many
TGCAGTGCTCAACTAGCGGCTCAAGAGACCCAGTACTTC
CSAQLAAQETQYF